The subject of this entry is one T cell receptor (beta chain). It lacks a known antigen. Per-base qualities were not stored, and no clone one base away is much larger. This entry belongs to a study of early stage breast cancer tumors (dated by TCRdb to 2015 to 2018). Looking at the study overall: Of the approximately 15 invasive breast tumors, more than 9 were found to be estrogen receptor-positive, progesterone receptor-positive and HER2-negative. Across all samples, a few million templates representing under 1.3 million unique clonotypes were detected. On average, each sample had roughly 9.5-fold read coverage. About 65% of the 12 ER+/PR+/HER2- tumors were invasive ductal carcinomas, while the other four were invasive lobular carcinomas. Study-wide findings and limitations: The small cohort size prevented analysis by tumor subtype. Greater similarity was observed between blood and normal breast repertoires than between blood and tumor repertoires, and tumor was distinguished from normal in about 85% of the 16 patients when each tissue was compared with blood. Tumors showed roughly 2.3-fold higher T cell density and higher clonality than adjacent normal breast tissue. Chain pairing and functional markers such as CD4, CD8 and FOXP3 were missed by bulk genomic DNA sequencing of unsorted cells. Enriched TCRB sequences shared across patients were found to be mostly commonly generated sequences that were unlikely to play an important role in the tumor microenvironment.

CDR1 and CDR2, per the germline V gene, are SGHDT and YYEEEE. Deletion took 0 bases off V and 8 bases off J, with a span of 5 bases between the germline ends. The CDR3 starts with the cysteine, ends with the phenylalanine, and has 12 residues. Kept here is only the CDR3 DNA, which spans 36 bases and is read in frame from base 1. Every sample was amplified as two independent genomic DNA replicates, using approximately 550 ng for blood and 1.5 ug for tumor or normal breast. Following the manufacturer's instructions, the ImmunoSeq Intro kit was used to carry out TCRB sequencing on genomic DNA. Multiplex PCR was run for roughly 29 cycles using proprietary primers and spike-in control sequences for absolute quantification. Single-end 150-bp reads were used to sequence an 87-bp fragment covering the CDR3 and the flanking V and J genes. Each lane of an Illumina MiSeq using version 3.0 chemistry carried seven multiplexed samples, with two replicates per sample. The paper's data handling went like this. Raw data were processed with the vendor's proprietary pipeline, and both replicates were merged into a single result per sample. A clonotype was defined as productive rearrangements that share the same V-gene family, CDR3 amino acid sequence and J-gene segment. Clonality was computed as 1 minus the normalized Shannon entropy (Pielou evenness) of TCRB abundances. T cell density was estimated by dividing total templates by the number of input cells inferred from the DNA input amount. Total repertoire diversity and clonality were estimated with Recon using default parameters. Tumor-enriched clonotypes were defined as having over 0.1% abundance in tumor and at least 32-fold higher abundance than in normal breast. Not all clones reach the TCRdb copy of this immuneACCESS table, which keeps in-frame sequences only. Checked studies attribute under half of the gap to unresolved V genes and leave the rest unexplained. Clone size and V and J calls were adopted from that table, with D and trimming inferred from the DNA. The sample profile shows about 58,000 clones; about 80% of them were found once. 3% to 3.5% of the sample goes to the ten largest clones.

The study profiled bulk TCR beta-chain repertoires in matched peripheral blood, tumor and adjacent normal breast tissue taken from approximately 16 patients with early-stage breast cancer. Before surgery, roughly 5-10 mL of whole blood was collected in EDTA tubes and processed within 2 hours. Peripheral blood mononuclear cells were isolated by Ficoll-Paque centrifugation in SepMate-50 tubes. PBMCs were cryopreserved in aliquots of roughly 2 to 4.5 million cells in roughly 90% FBS with 10% DMSO and kept in liquid nitrogen. The Qiagen AllPrep DNA/RNA Mini kit was used to extract genomic DNA. The receptor comes from a person aged 30 to 39 with breast cancer. The chain is assembled from TRBV5-6 and TRBJ1-4, with the D segment identity uncertain. Material: blood. The CDR3 protein is CASSLASEKLFF. The DNA sequence is as follows: TGTGCCAGCAGCTTGGCCAGCGAAAAACTGTTTTTT.